This T cell receptor beta chain originates from a study of blood T cell repertoires in COVID-19. Across the whole study: T cells, B-cell-depleted T cells, or PBMCs supplied cDNA or gDNA.

Profiled with immunoSEQ multiplex PCR; TCRdb holds only in-frame clones, not every one. The table includes approximately 270,000 clones, roughly nine tenths detected once. This clone was recorded a few times. Sequenced input: peripheral blood. This TCR was recovered from a middle-aged man with active or convalescent COVID-19.

CDR3 coding DNA: TGTGCCAGCAGTGATCCGGGACAGGGCCGGGACGAGCAGTACTTC. It is translated as CASSDPGQGRDEQYF. The chain combines TRBV6-1 with TRBJ2-7, with 9 bases that match TRBD1. Trimming at V came to 3 bases and at J to 5 bases, leaving 8 bases not matched to a gene. CDR1 MNHNS and CDR2 SASEGT come from the germline V gene. The length of the CDR3 is 15 residues.